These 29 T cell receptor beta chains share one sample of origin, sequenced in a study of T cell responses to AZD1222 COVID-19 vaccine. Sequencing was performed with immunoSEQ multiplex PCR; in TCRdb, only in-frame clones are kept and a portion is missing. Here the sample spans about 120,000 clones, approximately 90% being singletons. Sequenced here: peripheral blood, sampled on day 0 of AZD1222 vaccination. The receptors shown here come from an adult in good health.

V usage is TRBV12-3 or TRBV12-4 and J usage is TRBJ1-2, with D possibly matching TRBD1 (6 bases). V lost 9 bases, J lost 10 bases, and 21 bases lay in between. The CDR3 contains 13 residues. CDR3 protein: CAREGGAVSDYTF. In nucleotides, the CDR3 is TGTGCCAGAGAGGGGGGGGCGGTGAGTGACTACACCTTC.

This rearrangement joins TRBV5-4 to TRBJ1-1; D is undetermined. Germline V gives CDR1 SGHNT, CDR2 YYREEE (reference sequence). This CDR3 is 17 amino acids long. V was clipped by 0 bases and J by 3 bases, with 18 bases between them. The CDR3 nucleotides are TGTGCCAGCAGCTTGGAGGTCACCAGGATGATGGACACTGAAGCTTTCTTT. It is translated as CASSLEVTRMMDTEAFF.

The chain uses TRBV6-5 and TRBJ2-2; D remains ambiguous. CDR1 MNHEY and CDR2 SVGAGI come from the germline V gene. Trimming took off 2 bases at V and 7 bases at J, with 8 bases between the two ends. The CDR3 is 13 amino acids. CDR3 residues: CASSYRVGGELFF. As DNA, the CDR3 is TGTGCCAGCAGTTACAGGGTGGGCGGGGAGCTGTTTTTT.

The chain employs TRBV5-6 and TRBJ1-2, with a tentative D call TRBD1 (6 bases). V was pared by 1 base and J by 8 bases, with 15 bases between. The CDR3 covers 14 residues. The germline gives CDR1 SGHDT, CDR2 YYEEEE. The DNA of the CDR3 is TGTGCCAGCAGCTTGTCAGGGGAAATTAGGGGCTACACCTTC. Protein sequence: CASSLSGEIRGYTF.

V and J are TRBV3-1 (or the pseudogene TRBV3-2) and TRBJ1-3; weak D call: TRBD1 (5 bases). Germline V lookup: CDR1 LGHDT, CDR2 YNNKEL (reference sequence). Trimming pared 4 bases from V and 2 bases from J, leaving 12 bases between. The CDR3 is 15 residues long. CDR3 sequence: CASSPTGGPGNTIYF. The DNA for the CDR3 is TGTGCCAGCAGCCCCACCGGGGGTCCTGGAAACACCATATATTTT.

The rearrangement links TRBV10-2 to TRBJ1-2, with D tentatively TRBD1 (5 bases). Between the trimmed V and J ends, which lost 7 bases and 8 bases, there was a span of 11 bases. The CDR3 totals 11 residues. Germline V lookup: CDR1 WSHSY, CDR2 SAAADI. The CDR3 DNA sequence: TGCGCCAGCACCGGGGGGATCGGCTACACCTTC. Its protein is CASTGGIGYTF.

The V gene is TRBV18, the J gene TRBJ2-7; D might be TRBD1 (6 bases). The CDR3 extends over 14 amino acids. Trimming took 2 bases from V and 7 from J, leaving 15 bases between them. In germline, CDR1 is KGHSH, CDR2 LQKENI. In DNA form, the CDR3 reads TGTGCCAGCTCACCAGGGAATCAGGGGCGAGAGCAGTACTTC. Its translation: CASSPGNQGREQYF.

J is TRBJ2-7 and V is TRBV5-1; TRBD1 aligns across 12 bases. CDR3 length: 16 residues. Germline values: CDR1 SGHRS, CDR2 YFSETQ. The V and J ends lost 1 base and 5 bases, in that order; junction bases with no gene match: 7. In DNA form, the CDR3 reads TGCGCCAGCAGCTTGTCTCCGGGACAGGGGGCCAACGAGCAGTACTTC. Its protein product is CASSLSPGQGANEQYF.

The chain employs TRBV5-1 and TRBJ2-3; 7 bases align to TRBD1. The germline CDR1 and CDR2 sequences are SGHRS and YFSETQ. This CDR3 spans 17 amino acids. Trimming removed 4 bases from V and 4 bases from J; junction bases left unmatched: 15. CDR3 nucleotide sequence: TGCGCCAGCAGCCTCCTCCCGACAGGGCCCACACCAGATACGCAGTATTTT. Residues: CASSLLPTGPTPDTQYF.

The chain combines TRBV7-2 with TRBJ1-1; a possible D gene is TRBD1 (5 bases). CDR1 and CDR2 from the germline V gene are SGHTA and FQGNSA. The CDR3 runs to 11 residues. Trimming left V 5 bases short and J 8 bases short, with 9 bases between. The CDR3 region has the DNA TGTGCCAGCAGCCCCTGGACAGAAGCTTTCTTT. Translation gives CASSPWTEAFF.

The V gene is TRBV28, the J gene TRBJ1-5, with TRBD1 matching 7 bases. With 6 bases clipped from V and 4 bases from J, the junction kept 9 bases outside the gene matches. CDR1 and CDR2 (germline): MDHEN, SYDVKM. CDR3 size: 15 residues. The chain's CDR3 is CASSLQTGANQPQHF. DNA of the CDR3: TGTGCCAGCAGCCTACAAACAGGGGCAAATCAGCCCCAGCATTTT.

The CDR3 region has the DNA TGCGCCAGCAGCCTTTGGGGTGAAAAACTGTTTTTT. As protein: CASSLWGEKLFF. The gene calls are TRBV5-1 and TRBJ1-4; D is uncertain. CDR1 and CDR2 (germline): SGHRS, YFSETQ. The CDR3 has 12 amino acids. Deletions cut 4 bases from V and 7 bases from J, with 8 bases between. The whole variable domain, filled in from reference TRBV5-1 and TRBJ1-4, reads KAGVTQTPRYLIKTRGQQVTLSCSPISGHRSVSWYQQTPGQGLQFLFEYFSETQRNKGNFPGRFSGRQFSNSRSEMNVSTLELGDSALYLCASSLWGEKLFFGSGTQLSVL.

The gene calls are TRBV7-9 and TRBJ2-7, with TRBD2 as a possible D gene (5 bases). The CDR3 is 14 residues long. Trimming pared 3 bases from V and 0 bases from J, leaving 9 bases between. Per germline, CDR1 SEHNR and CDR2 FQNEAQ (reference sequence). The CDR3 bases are TGTGCCAGCAGCTTGCAGAGGGTCTCCTACGAGCAGTACTTC. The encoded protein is CASSLQRVSYEQYF.

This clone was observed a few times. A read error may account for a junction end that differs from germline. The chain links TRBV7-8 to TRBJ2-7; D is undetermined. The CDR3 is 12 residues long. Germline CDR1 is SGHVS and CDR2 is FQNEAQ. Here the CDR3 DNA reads TGTGCCAGCAGCTTAGTTTTTCACGAGCGGTACTTC. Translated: CASSLVFHERYF. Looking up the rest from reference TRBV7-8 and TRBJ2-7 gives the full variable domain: GAGVSQSPRYKVAKRGQDVALRCDPISGHVSLFWYQQALGQGPEFLTYFQNEAQLDKSGLPSDRFFAERPEGSVSTLKIQRTQQEDSAVYLCASSLVFHERYFGPGTRLTVT.

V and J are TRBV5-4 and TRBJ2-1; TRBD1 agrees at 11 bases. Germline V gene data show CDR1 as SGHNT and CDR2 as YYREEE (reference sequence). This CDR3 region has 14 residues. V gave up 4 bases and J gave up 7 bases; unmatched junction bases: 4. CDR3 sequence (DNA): TGTGCCAGCAGCGCAGGACAGGGGGCGAATGAGCAGTTCTTC. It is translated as CASSAGQGANEQFF.

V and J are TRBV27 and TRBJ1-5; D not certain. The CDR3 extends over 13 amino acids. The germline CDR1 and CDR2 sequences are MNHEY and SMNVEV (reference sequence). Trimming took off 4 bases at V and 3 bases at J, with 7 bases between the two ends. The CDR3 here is CASSSLNNQPQHF. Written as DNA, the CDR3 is TGTGCCAGCAGTTCCCTCAACAATCAGCCCCAGCATTTT.

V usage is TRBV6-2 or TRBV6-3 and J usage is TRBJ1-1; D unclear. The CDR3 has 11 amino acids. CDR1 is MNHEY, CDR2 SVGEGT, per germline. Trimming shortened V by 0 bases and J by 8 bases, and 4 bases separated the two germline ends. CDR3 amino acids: CASSYSREAFF. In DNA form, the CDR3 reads TGTGCCAGCAGTTACTCGAGAGAAGCTTTCTTT.

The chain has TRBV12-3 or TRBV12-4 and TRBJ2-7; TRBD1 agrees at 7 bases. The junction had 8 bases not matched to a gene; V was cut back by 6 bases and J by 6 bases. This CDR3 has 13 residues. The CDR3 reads CASSSDRNSEQYF. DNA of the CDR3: TGTGCCAGCAGCTCGGACAGGAACTCCGAGCAGTACTTC.

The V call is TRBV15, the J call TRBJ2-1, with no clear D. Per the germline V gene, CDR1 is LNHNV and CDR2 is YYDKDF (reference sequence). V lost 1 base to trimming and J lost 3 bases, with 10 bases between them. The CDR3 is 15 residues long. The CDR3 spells CATSRGTDNYNEQFF. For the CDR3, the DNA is TGTGCCACCAGCAGAGGCACGGATAACTACAATGAGCAGTTCTTC.

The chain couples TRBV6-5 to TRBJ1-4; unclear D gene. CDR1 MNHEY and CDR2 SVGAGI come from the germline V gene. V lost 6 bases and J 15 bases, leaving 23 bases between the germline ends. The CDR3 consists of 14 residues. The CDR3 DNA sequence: TGTGCCAGCAGCCCCCCAGAGAGTATCGAGGAGGTGTTTTTT. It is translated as CASSPPESIEEVFF.

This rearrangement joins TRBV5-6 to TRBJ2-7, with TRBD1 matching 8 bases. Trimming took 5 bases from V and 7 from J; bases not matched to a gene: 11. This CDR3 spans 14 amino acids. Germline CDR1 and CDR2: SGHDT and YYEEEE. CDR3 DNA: TGTGCCAGCAGTTTCACCGACAGGGGATGGGAGCAGTACTTC. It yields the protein CASSFTDRGWEQYF.

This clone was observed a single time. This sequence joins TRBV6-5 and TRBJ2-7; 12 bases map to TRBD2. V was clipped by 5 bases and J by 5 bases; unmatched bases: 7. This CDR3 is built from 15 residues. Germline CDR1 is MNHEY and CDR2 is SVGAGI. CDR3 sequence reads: CASSPLAGGSHEQYF. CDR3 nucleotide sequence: TGTGCCAGCAGTCCACTAGCGGGAGGTTCCCACGAGCAGTACTTC.

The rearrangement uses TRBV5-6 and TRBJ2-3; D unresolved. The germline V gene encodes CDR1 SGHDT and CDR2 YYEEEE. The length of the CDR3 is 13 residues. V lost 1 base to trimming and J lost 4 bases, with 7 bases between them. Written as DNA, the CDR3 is TGTGCCAGCAGCTTGCCTAGGTCAGATACGCAGTATTTT. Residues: CASSLPRSDTQYF. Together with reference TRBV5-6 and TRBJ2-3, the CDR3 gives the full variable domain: DAGVTQSPTHLIKTRGQQVTLRCSPKSGHDTVSWYQQALGQGPQFIFQYYEEEERQRGNFPDRFSGHQFPNYSSELNVNALLLGDSALYLCASSLPRSDTQYFGPGTRLTVL.

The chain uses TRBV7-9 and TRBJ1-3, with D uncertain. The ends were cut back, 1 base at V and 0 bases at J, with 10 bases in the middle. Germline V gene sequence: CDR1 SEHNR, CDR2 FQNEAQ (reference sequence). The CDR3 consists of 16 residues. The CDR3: CASSLEPVNSGNTIYF. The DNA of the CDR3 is TGTGCCAGCAGCTTAGAGCCGGTGAACTCTGGAAACACCATATATTTT.

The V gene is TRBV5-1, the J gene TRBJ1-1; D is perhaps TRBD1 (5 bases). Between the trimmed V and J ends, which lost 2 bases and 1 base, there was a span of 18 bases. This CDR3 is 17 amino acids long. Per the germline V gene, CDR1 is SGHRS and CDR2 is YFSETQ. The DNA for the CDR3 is TGCGCCAGCAGCTTAGAGCCCTACTCGACAGAGAACACTGAAGCTTTCTTT. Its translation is CASSLEPYSTENTEAFF.

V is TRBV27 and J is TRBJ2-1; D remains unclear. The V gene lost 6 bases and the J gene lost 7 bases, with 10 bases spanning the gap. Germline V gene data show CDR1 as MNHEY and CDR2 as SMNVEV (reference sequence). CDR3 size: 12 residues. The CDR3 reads CASSPFGNEQFF. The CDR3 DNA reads TGTGCCAGCAGCCCCTTCGGGAATGAGCAGTTCTTC.

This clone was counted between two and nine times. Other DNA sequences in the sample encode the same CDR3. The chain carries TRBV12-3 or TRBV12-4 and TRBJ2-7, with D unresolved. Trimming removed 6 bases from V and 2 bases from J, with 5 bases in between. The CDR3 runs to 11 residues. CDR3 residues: CASSSPYEQYF. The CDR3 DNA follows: TGTGCCAGCAGCTCCCCCTACGAGCAGTACTTC.

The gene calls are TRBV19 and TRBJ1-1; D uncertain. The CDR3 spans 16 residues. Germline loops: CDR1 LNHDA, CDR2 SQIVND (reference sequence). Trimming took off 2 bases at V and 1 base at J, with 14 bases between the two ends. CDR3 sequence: CASSIFTRAANTEAFF. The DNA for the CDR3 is TGTGCCAGTAGTATATTTACGCGGGCAGCGAACACTGAAGCTTTCTTT.

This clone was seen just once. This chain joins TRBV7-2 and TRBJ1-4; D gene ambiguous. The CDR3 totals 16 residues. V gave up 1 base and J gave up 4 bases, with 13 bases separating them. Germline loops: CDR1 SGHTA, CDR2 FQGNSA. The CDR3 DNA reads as TGTGCCAGCAGCTTAGAATCTGGGCTGATTAATGAAAAACTGTTTTTT. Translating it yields CASSLESGLINEKLFF.